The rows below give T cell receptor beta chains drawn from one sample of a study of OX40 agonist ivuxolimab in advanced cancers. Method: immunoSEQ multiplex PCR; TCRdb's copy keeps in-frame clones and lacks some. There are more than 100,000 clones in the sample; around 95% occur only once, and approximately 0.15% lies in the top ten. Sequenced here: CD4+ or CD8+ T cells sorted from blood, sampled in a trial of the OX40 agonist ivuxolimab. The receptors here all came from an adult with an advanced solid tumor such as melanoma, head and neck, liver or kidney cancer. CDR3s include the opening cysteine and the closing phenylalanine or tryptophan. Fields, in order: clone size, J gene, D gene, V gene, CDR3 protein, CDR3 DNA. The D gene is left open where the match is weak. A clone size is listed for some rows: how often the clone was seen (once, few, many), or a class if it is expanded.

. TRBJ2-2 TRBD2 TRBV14 CASSQARLAGGNTGELFF TGTGCCAGCAGCCAAGCCCGACTAGCGGGGGGGAACACCGGGGAGCTGTTTTTT
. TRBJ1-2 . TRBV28 CASSSGRPLYGYTF TGTGCCAGCAGTTCCGGAAGGCCCCTCTATGGCTACACCTTC
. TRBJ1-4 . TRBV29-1 CSVAGGWGEKLFF TGCAGCGTGGCTGGGGGGTGGGGTGAAAAACTGTTTTTT
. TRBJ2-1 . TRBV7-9 CASSLVGVNEQFF TGTGCCAGCAGCTTAGTTGGGGTCAATGAGCAGTTCTTC
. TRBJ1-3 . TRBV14 CASSRLGNSGNTIYF TGTGCCAGCAGCCGACTGGGGAATTCTGGAAACACCATATATTTT
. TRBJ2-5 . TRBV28 CASSLLGSFPTEQYF TGTGCCAGCAGTTTATTGGGGTCCTTCCCTACGGAGCAGTACTTC
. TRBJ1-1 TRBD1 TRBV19 CASRPTGGNTEAFF TGTGCCAGTAGACCTACAGGGGGGAACACTGAAGCTTTCTTT
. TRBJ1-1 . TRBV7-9 CASSFRQAPMNTEAFF TGTGCCAGCAGCTTCCGACAGGCGCCTATGAACACTGAAGCTTTCTTT
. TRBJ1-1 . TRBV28 CASSLSLSEAFF TGTGCCAGCAGTTTATCATTGAGTGAAGCTTTCTTT
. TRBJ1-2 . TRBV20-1 CSARINYGYTF TGCAGTGCTAGAATTAACTATGGCTACACCTTC
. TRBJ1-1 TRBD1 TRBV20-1 CSAAGTAEAFF TGCAGTGCCGCTGGGACAGCTGAAGCTTTCTTT
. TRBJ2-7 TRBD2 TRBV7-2 CASSLDGAAGVYEQYF TGTGCCAGCAGCTTAGACGGTGCGGCGGGAGTCTACGAGCAGTACTTC
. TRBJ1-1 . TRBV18 CASSPQGGPRDTEAFF TGTGCCAGCTCACCACAAGGGGGGCCTAGGGACACTGAAGCTTTCTTT
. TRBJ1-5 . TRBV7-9 CASSLGWESNQPQHF TGTGCCAGCAGCTTAGGGTGGGAAAGCAATCAGCCCCAGCATTTT
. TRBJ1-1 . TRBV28 CASSFHLGAHPEAFF TGTGCCAGCAGTTTTCACCTAGGGGCGCACCCTGAAGCTTTCTTT
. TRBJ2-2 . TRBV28 CASNPSETPPTGELFF TGTGCCAGCAACCCATCCGAGACACCACCGACCGGGGAGCTGTTTTTT
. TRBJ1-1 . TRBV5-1 CASSHGQGWTEAFF TGCGCCAGCAGCCATGGTCAGGGATGGACTGAAGCTTTCTTT
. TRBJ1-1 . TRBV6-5 CASSRQGQAFF TGTGCCAGCAGTCGTCAGGGCCAAGCTTTCTTT
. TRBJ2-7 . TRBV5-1 CASSLGTGTISYEQYF TGCGCCAGCAGCTTAGGAACAGGGACTATCTCCTACGAGCAGTACTTC
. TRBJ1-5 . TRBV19 CASSRSYSNQPQHF TGTGCCAGTAGCCGCTCATATAGCAATCAGCCCCAGCATTTT
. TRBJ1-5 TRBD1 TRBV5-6 CASSLQSGTGGQPQHF TGTGCCAGCAGCCTCCAATCCGGGACAGGGGGTCAGCCCCAGCATTTT
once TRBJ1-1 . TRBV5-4 CASSLGGLAVTEAFF TGTGCCAGCAGCTTGGGGGGGCTCGCGGTCACTGAAGCTTTCTTT
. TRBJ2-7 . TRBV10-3 CAISDSGTASYEQYF TGTGCCATCAGTGATAGCGGGACAGCCTCCTACGAGCAGTACTTC
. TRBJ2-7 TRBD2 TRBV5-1 CASSPLAGGPGEQYF TGCGCCAGCAGCCCGCTCGCGGGGGGGCCGGGCGAGCAGTACTTC
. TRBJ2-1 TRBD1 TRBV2 CASRGQPSSYNEQFF TGTGCCAGCAGGGGACAGCCGAGCTCCTACAATGAGCAGTTCTTC
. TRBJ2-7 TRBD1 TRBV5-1 CASSRDLDRGFYEQYF TGCGCCAGCAGCCGGGACCTGGACAGGGGATTCTACGAGCAGTACTTC
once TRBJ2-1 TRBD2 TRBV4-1 CASSRETSGGADEQFF TGCGCCAGCAGCCGGGAGACTAGCGGGGGGGCCGATGAGCAGTTCTTC
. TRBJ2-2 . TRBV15 CATSRDSSGLPGELFF TGTGCCACCAGCAGAGATAGCAGTGGTTTACCCGGGGAGCTGTTTTTT
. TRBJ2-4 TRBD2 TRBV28 CASSPHTSGVAKNIQYF TGTGCCAGCAGTCCTCATACTAGCGGGGTAGCCAAAAACATTCAGTACTTC
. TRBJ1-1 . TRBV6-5 CASSYSRRMNTEAFF TGTGCCAGCAGTTACTCGAGAAGGATGAACACTGAAGCTTTCTTT
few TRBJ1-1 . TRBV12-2 CARDMNTEAFF TGTGCAAGGGATATGAACACTGAAGCTTTCTTT
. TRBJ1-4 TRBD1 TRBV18 CASQAGGTNEKLFF TGTGCCAGCCAAGCAGGGGGTACCAATGAAAAACTGTTTTTT
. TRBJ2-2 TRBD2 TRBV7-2 CASSLGLAGSFRELFF TGTGCCAGCAGCTTAGGACTAGCGGGATCGTTCAGGGAGCTGTTTTTT
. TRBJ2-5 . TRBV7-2 CASSLVRHQETQYF TGTGCCAGCAGCTTAGTACGACACCAAGAGACCCAGTACTTC
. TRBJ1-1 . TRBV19 CASSIAKYGMNTEAFF TGTGCCAGTAGTATTGCCAAGTATGGGATGAACACTGAAGCTTTCTTT
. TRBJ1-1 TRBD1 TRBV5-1 CASSPGDRENTEAFF TGCGCCAGCAGCCCTGGGGACAGGGAGAACACTGAAGCTTTCTTT
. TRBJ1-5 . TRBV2 CASGPGFGNQPQHF TGTGCCAGCGGGCCAGGGTTCGGCAATCAGCCCCAGCATTTT
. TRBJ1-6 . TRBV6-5 CASRGRGQNNSPLHF TGTGCCAGCAGGGGACGTGGACAGAATAATTCACCCCTCCACTTT
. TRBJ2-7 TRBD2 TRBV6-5 CASRRLAGLYEQYF TGTGCCAGCCGGCGACTAGCCGGGCTCTACGAGCAGTACTTC
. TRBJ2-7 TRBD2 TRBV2 CASSPAGTSGLSYEQYF TGTGCCAGCAGCCCCGCGGGGACTAGCGGTTTATCCTACGAGCAGTACTTC
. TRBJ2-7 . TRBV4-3 CASLTGFYEQYF TGCGCCAGCCTTACAGGTTTCTACGAGCAGTACTTC
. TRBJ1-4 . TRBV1 CTSSHRVSNEKLFF TGCACCAGCAGTCACAGGGTTTCAAATGAAAAACTGTTTTTT
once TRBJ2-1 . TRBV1 CTSSQGQGGPNEQFF TGCACCAGCAGCCAGGGACAGGGGGGGCCAAATGAGCAGTTCTTC